These 27 T cell receptor beta chains were sequenced from one sample in a study of CD8 T cells in ankylosing spondylitis. TCRdb re-called the 5' RACE reads through MiXCR, storing one row per CDR3 protein. The sample holds approximately 260,000 distinct CDR3 sequences, about 9.1% seen once. The sequenced material came from blood, either unsorted or a sorted T cell fraction (not recorded which). These receptors were obtained from a male donor with ankylosing spondylitis or in good health (not recorded which).

This clonotype was counted between two and nine times. The chain recombines TRBV5-1 with TRBJ2-1; D gene unclear. Trimming took off 4 bases at V and 9 bases at J, with 14 bases between the two ends. The germline V gene has CDR1 SGHRS and CDR2 YFSETQ. The CDR3 loop spans 13 amino acids. CDR3 sequence (DNA): TGCGCCAGCAGCCTGAGCCTTTTCACTGAGCAGTTCTTC. The encoded protein is CASSLSLFTEQFF.

In nucleotides, the CDR3 is TGCAGTGCTAGAAAAGGGGGCCTGGCTGACACCGGGGAGCTGTTTTTT. Translation gives CSARKGGLADTGELFF. This sequence joins TRBV20-1 and TRBJ2-2, with TRBD1 identical over 7 bases. In germline, CDR1 is DFQATT, CDR2 SNEGSKA (reference sequence). The CDR3 runs to 16 residues. With 2 bases clipped from V and 3 bases from J, the junction kept 9 bases outside the gene matches.

This clonotype was recorded many times. The chain couples TRBV20-1 to TRBJ1-2; 8 bases match TRBD1. Trimming cost V 6 bases and J 9 bases; bases outside gene matches: 18. Per germline, CDR1 DFQATT and CDR2 SNEGSKA (reference sequence). This CDR3 has 15 residues. The CDR3 region is CSAISPTQGAGSYTF. The CDR3 DNA follows: TGCAGTGCCATATCGCCCACCCAGGGGGCAGGTAGCTACACCTTC.

This clonotype was seen ten or more times. The rearrangement links TRBV29-1 to TRBJ2-1; no definite D call. Trimming took 7 bases from V and 8 from J, leaving 6 bases between them. The germline V gene has CDR1 SQVTM and CDR2 ANQGSEA. The CDR3 runs 9 residues. In DNA, the CDR3 is TGCAGCGCCGATGATGAGCAGTTCTTC. It is translated as CSADDEQFF.

At least ten counts were recorded for this clonotype. V and J are TRBV18 and TRBJ2-1, with no clear D. V shed 2 bases and J shed 10 bases, with 27 bases lying between them. The CDR3 is 18 amino acids. Looked up from germline, CDR1 is KGHSH and CDR2 is LQKENI. The CDR3 nucleotides are TGTGCCAGCTCACCAGAGTTTATCTCCCACCTCGAGGCTTACGAGCAGTTCTTC. It codes for CASSPEFISHLEAYEQFF.

This clonotype occurred many times. The chain has TRBV5-1 and TRBJ1-1; D is unresolved. V was trimmed by 4 bases and J by 3 bases, leaving 10 bases between them. CDR3 length: 13 residues. Per the germline V gene, CDR1 is SGHRS and CDR2 is YFSETQ. Here the CDR3 reads CASSPGRDTEAFF. The DNA of the CDR3 is TGCGCCAGCAGCCCCGGTAGGGACACTGAAGCTTTCTTT.

This clonotype was seen many times. The chain carries TRBV5-1 and TRBJ2-3, with 8 bases aligning to TRBD1. Germline assignment: CDR1 SGHRS and CDR2 YFSETQ. This CDR3 contains 16 residues. The V and J ends lost 2 bases and 1 base, in that order; junction bases with no gene match: 6. The CDR3 is CASSFETGGRTDTQYF. In DNA form, the CDR3 reads TGCGCCAGCAGCTTTGAAACAGGGGGGCGCACAGATACGCAGTATTTT.

This clonotype was observed at least ten times. The chain joins TRBV5-1 to TRBJ2-4; D is undetermined. Germline assignment: CDR1 SGHRS and CDR2 YFSETQ. The CDR3 length is 14 residues. V lost 4 bases to trimming and J lost 2 bases, with 10 bases between them. CDR3 protein: CASSNTDTKNIQYF. The CDR3 DNA reads as TGCGCCAGCAGCAACACTGACACCAAAAACATTCAGTACTTC.

This clonotype was counted many times. This chain connects TRBV7-9 to TRBJ1-2, with D possibly matching TRBD1 (5 bases). This CDR3 contains 12 residues. Trimming stripped 0 bases from V and 8 bases from J, with 7 bases between. Germline CDR1 SEHNR, CDR2 FQNEAQ (reference sequence). The CDR3 nucleotides read TGTGCCAGCAGCTTAGCCAGGGACGGCTACACCTTC. Translated, it gives CASSLARDGYTF.

This clonotype was seen many times. V and J are TRBV12-3 or TRBV12-4 and TRBJ2-2; D is perhaps TRBD1 (6 bases). CDR3 length: 15 residues. Trimming shortened V by 5 bases and J by 5 bases, and 15 bases separated the two germline ends. The CDR3 loop reads CASSPSGGGTGELFF. DNA of the CDR3: TGTGCCAGCAGTCCGAGTGGGGGCGGTACCGGGGAGCTGTTTTTT.

The rearrangement joins TRBV7-2 to TRBJ2-3; 7 bases match TRBD2. This CDR3 region has 13 residues. V dropped 3 bases and J dropped 6; count of bases not matched to a gene: 3. CDR1 is SGHTA and CDR2 is FQGNSA in the germline V gene. CDR3 coding DNA: TGTGCCAGCAGCTTCTTAGCGGGTGATACGCAGTATTTT. Protein product: CASSFLAGDTQYF.

This clonotype was found many times. V usage is TRBV7-8 and J usage is TRBJ2-2; the match to TRBD2 covers 9 bases. Germline V gives CDR1 SGHVS, CDR2 FQNEAQ. The CDR3 is 15 amino acids. The J segment lost 7 bases and the V segment lost 4 bases, leaving 7 bases of the junction unmatched. The CDR3 nucleotides are TGTGCCAGCAGCTACAGCGGGGGGCGGAGCGGGGAGCTGTTTTTT. Protein product: CASSYSGGRSGELFF.

This clonotype was observed a few times. The gene calls are TRBV5-6 and TRBJ2-1; D is unclear. The CDR3 loop spans 15 amino acids. Between the trimmed V and J ends, which lost 5 bases and 0 bases, there was a span of 12 bases. CDR1 is SGHDT and CDR2 is YYEEEE in the germline V gene. CDR3 DNA: TGTGCCAGCAGTCCCGAACCAAGCTCCTACAATGAGCAGTTCTTC. It yields the protein CASSPEPSSYNEQFF.

This clonotype turned up a few times. This chain joins TRBV6-2 or TRBV6-3 and TRBJ2-4; a possible D gene is TRBD2 (5 bases). Germline values: CDR1 MNHEY, CDR2 SVGEGT. This CDR3 is 19 amino acids long. V lost 4 bases and J lost 5, with 27 bases in between. CDR3 sequence reads: CASSLLTTSWAGGENIQYF. The CDR3 bases are TGTGCCAGCAGTTTACTAACTACCTCTTGGGCGGGCGGAGAAAACATTCAGTACTTC.

On this clonotype itself: Possible read error: a much larger clone is one base away. The CDR3: CASSAGPAQEAFF. The CDR3 nucleotides read TGTGCCAGCAGCGCTGGGCCGGCTCAAGAAGCTTTCTTT. The chain recombines TRBV9 with TRBJ1-1; D is undetermined. V was trimmed by 3 bases and J by 8 bases, leaving 14 bases between them. The CDR3 sequence is 13 residues long. Germline CDR1 SGDLS, CDR2 YYNGEE.

This clonotype occurred many times. The chain has TRBV7-2 and TRBJ2-7, with D uncertain. Germline CDR1 SGHTA, CDR2 FQGNSA. The CDR3 covers 12 residues. Trimming took off 4 bases at V and 3 bases at J, with 7 bases between the two ends. The DNA for the CDR3 is TGTGCCAGCAGCTATAGTCACTACGAGCAGTACTTC. Encoded protein: CASSYSHYEQYF.

This clonotype was recorded at least ten times. The V gene is TRBV29-1, the J gene TRBJ2-1, with a tentative D call TRBD2 (5 bases). The V gene lost 6 bases and the J gene lost 8 bases, with 14 bases spanning the gap. Germline V CDR1 and CDR2: SQVTM, ANQGSEA. The CDR3 loop spans 12 amino acids. CDR3 bases: TGCAGCGTCCGGACTCGAGAATATGAGCAGTTCTTC. Amino acid sequence: CSVRTREYEQFF.

Concerning this clonotype: Mismatch with germline at one junction end may stem from a read error. This rearrangement joins TRBV5-1 to TRBJ2-3; tentative D call: TRBD1 (5 bases). The CDR3 sequence is 16 residues long. Germline CDR1 and CDR2: SGHRS and YFSETQ. The CDR3 region has the DNA TGCGCCAGCAGCCCCAAATGGGGCGGCCCGCGCAGATACGCAGTATTT. Translated, it gives CASSPKWGGPRRYAVF.

Ten or more counts support this clonotype. This chain connects TRBV20-1 to TRBJ1-2; 8 bases agree with TRBD1. CDR3 length: 16 amino acids. Germline V gene data show CDR1 as DFQATT and CDR2 as SNEGSKA (reference sequence). In DNA, the CDR3 is TGCAGAGTCAACCCGGGACAGGACCCCACTAACTATGGCTACACCTTC. This gives the protein CRVNPGQDPTNYGYTF.

The genes are TRBV27 and TRBJ1-1; D ambiguous. CDR1 is MNHEY, CDR2 SMNVEV, per germline (reference sequence). The V and J ends lost 0 bases and 8 bases respectively, with 10 bases between them. CDR3 length: 13 residues. CDR3: CASSLSFSREAFF. As DNA, the CDR3 is TGTGCCAGCAGTTTATCGTTTTCCCGCGAAGCTTTCTTT.

There are many counts of this clonotype. This chain uses TRBV7-2 with TRBJ1-2; the D is unclear. CDR3 size: 14 residues. The V gene's germline CDR1 is SGHTA and CDR2 FQGNSA. Trimming removed 5 bases at V and 3 bases at J, with 13 bases between. CDR3 coding DNA: TGTGCCAGCAGCGCCACTATGGGAGACTATGGCTACACCTTC. It codes for CASSATMGDYGYTF. The entire variable domain, with the rest obtained from reference TRBV7-2 and TRBJ1-2, is as follows: GAGVSQSPSNKVTEKGKDVELRCDPISGHTALYWYRQSLGQGLEFLIYFQGNSAPDKSGLPSDRFSAERTGGSVSTLTIQRTQQEDSAVYLCASSATMGDYGYTFGSGTRLTVV.

The table lists this clonotype with many counts. The V call is TRBV20-1, the J call TRBJ2-5, with D unclear. This CDR3 contains 12 residues. The germline V gene encodes CDR1 DFQATT and CDR2 SNEGSKA (reference sequence). V lost 3 bases, J lost 2 bases, and 7 bases lay in between. The CDR3, as DNA: TGCAGTGCTAGCGACCGTCAAGAGACCCAGTACTTC. This sequence encodes CSASDRQETQYF.

The chain joins TRBV20-1 to TRBJ1-1; no reliable D call. The CDR3 length is 11 residues. From germline, CDR1 is DFQATT and CDR2 SNEGSKA (reference sequence). Trimming removed 7 bases from V and 5 bases from J, with 11 bases in between. The CDR3 region is CSVSTGTEAFF. CDR3 in DNA: TGCAGTGTCTCCACGGGAACTGAAGCTTTCTTT.

Ten or more counts support this clonotype. The rearrangement joins TRBV29-1 to TRBJ2-7; 8 bases match TRBD1. The germline V gene has CDR1 SQVTM and CDR2 ANQGSEA. This CDR3 region has 12 residues. After removal of 7 bases from V and 3 bases from J, the junction contained 5 bases not matched to a gene. DNA for the CDR3: TGCAGCGGGACACAGGGGGGCTACGAGCAGTACTTC. Residues: CSGTQGGYEQYF.

This clonotype was picked up a small number of times. The CDR3 sequence: CASSWDRASYEQYF. The CDR3 DNA reads TGTGCCAGCAGCTGGGACAGGGCCTCCTACGAGCAGTACTTC. The J gene is TRBJ2-7, the V gene TRBV7-2; 9 bases fit TRBD1. This CDR3 contains 14 residues. V trimming: 4 bases; J trimming: 0 bases; junction bases outside the gene matches: 1. Germline V CDR1 and CDR2: SGHTA, FQGNSA.

This clonotype was found a few times. This chain's CDR3 is CASSLGQRPSYNEQFF. The CDR3 bases are TGTGCCAGCAGCTTGGGTCAGCGGCCTTCCTACAATGAGCAGTTCTTC. This chain uses TRBV5-5 with TRBJ2-1, with D perhaps TRBD2 (5 bases). The CDR3 length is 16 residues. V lost 0 bases and J lost 1, with 11 bases in between. The V gene's germline CDR1 is SGHKS and CDR2 YYEKEE (reference sequence).

The chain uses TRBV12-3 or TRBV12-4 and TRBJ2-4, with 8 bases aligning to TRBD1. V dropped 3 bases and J dropped 1; count of bases not matched to a gene: 5. The CDR3 totals 16 residues. The DNA for the CDR3 is TGTGCCAGCAGTTTGATTACAGGGGGTGCCAAAAACATTCAGTACTTC. It specifies CASSLITGGAKNIQYF.